This T cell receptor (beta chain) was sequenced during a study of neoadjuvant anti-PD-1 for oral cavity cancer. Using immunoSEQ multiplex PCR, the repertoire was profiled, and TCRdb retains in-frame clones only, with some absent. Among thousands of clones listed, 50% to 80% were seen once. Time point meaning: after neoadjuvant nivolumab, at surgical resection. The V gene's germline CDR1 is SNHLY and CDR2 FYNNEI. The ends lost 7 bases at V and 4 bases at J; junction bases unmatched: 6. This CDR3 has 13 residues. This sequence originates from a person between 40 and 85 years old with oral cavity squamous cell carcinoma. The chain couples TRBV2 to TRBJ2-7; TRBD1 aligns across 8 bases. This specimen consisted of PBMCs, obtained after nivolumab (anti-PD-1) treatment. CDR3: CASNGQGNYEQYF. The DNA of the CDR3 is TGTGCCAGCAATGGACAGGGAAATTACGAGCAGTACTTC.